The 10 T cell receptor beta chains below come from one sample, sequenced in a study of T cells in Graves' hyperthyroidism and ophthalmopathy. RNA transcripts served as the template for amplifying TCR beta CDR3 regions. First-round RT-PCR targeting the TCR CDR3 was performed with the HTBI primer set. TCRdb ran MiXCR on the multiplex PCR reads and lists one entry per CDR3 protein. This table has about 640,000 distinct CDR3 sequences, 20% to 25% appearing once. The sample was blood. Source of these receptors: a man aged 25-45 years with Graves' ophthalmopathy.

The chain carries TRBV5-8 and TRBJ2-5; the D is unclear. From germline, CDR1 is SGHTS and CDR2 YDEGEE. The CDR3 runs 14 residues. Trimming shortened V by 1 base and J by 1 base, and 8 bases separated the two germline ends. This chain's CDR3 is CASSLPRRQETQYF. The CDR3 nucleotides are TGTGCCAGCAGCTTGCCCAGGCGCCAAGAGACCCAGTACTTC.

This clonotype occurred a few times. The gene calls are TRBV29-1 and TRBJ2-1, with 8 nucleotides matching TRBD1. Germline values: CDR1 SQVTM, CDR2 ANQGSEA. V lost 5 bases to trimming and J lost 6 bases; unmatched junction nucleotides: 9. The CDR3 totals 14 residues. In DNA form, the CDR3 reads TGCAGCGTTCGACATCAGGACAGGGCCAATGAGCAGTTCTTC. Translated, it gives CSVRHQDRANEQFF.

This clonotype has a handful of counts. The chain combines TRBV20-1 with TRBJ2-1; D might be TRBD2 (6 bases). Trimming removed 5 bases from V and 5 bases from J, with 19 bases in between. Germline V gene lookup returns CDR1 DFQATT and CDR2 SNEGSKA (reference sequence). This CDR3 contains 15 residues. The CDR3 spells CSAPSDGSFHNEQFF. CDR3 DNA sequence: TGCAGTGCTCCCAGCGACGGGAGTTTCCACAATGAGCAGTTCTTC.

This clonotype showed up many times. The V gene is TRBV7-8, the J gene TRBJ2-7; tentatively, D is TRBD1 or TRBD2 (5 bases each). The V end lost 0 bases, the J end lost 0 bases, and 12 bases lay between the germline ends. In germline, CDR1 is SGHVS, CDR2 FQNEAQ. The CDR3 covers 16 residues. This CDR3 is CASSLAPPGTSYEQYF. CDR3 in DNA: TGTGCCAGCAGCTTAGCCCCTCCCGGGACCTCCTACGAGCAGTACTTC. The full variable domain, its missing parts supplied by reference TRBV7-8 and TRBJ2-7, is GAGVSQSPRYKVAKRGQDVALRCDPISGHVSLFWYQQALGQGPEFLTYFQNEAQLDKSGLPSDRFFAERPEGSVSTLKIQRTQQEDSAVYLCASSLAPPGTSYEQYFGPGTRLTVT.

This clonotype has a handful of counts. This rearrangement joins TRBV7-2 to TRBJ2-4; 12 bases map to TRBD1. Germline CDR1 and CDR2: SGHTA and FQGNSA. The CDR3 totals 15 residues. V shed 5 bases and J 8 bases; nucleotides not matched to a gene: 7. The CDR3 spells CASSLGTGGRDIQYF. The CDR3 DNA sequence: TGTGCCAGCAGCCTGGGGACAGGGGGCCGGGACATTCAGTACTTC.

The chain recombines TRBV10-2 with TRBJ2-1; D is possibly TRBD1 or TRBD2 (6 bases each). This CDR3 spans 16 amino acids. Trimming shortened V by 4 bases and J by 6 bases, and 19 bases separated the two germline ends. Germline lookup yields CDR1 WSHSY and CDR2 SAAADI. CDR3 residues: CASSVFRQGRPNEQFF. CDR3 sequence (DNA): TGCGCCAGCAGTGTTTTTCGGCAGGGGAGGCCCAATGAGCAGTTCTTC.

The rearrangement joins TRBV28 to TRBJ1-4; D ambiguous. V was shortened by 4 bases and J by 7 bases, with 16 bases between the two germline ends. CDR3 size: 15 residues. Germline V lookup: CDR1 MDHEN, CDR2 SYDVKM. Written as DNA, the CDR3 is TGTGCCAGCAGTTCGTCAATGAGTCGCGGTGAAAAACTGTTTTTT. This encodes CASSSSMSRGEKLFF. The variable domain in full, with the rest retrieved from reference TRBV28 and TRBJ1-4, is DVKVTQSSRYLVKRTGEKVFLECVQDMDHENMFWYRQDPGLGLRLIYFSYDVKMKEKGDIPEGYSVSREKKERFSLILESASTNQTSMYLCASSSSMSRGEKLFFGSGTQLSVL.

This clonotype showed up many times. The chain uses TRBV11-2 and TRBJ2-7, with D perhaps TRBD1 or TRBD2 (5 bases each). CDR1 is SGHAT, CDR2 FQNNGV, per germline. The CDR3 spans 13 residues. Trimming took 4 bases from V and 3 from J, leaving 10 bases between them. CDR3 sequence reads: CASSSGPIYEQYF. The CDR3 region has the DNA TGTGCCAGCAGCTCGGGGCCAATCTACGAGCAGTACTTC.

CDR3 nucleotide sequence: TGCAGTGCGCCTCCGACAGTTAACTATGGCTACACCTTC. This translates into CSAPPTVNYGYTF. The chain recombines TRBV20-1 with TRBJ1-2; D perhaps matches TRBD1 (5 bases). Trimming removed 6 bases from V and 1 base from J, with 12 bases in between. Germline V gene sequence: CDR1 DFQATT, CDR2 SNEGSKA (reference sequence). The CDR3 runs 13 residues.

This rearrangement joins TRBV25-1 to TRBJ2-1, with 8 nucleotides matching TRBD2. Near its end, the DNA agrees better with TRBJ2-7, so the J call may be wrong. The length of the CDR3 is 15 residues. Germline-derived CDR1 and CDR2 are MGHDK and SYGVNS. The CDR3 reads CASSSREALGNEQYF. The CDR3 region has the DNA TGTGCCAGCAGCTCGCGGGAGGCCCTCGGGAATGAGCAGTACTTC.